Below are 23 T cell receptor beta chains sequenced from a single sample in a study of cytomegalovirus exposure and HLA in healthy donors. Sequenced by immunoSEQ multiplex PCR; TCRdb stores in-frame clones only, minus some. The sample consists of about 200,000 clones, 70% to 90% of them appearing once. The sample consisted of PBMCs. The receptors shown here come from a young woman in good health and CMV-seronegative.

The chain joins TRBV27 to TRBJ2-7; no clear D. V was clipped by 3 bases and J by 6 bases, with 6 bases between them. CDR1 and CDR2 from the germline V gene are MNHEY and SMNVEV (reference sequence). The CDR3 loop spans 11 amino acids. In nucleotides, the CDR3 is TGTGCCAGCAGTTTTCGAAGCGAGCAGTACTTC. Its protein product is CASSFRSEQYF.

The chain couples TRBV2 to TRBJ1-1; D is uncertain. The CDR3 contains 13 residues. Trimming took 6 bases from V and 0 from J, leaving 8 bases between them. In germline, CDR1 is SNHLY, CDR2 FYNNEI. CDR3 region: CASSSTLNTEAFF. The CDR3 DNA is TGTGCCAGCAGCTCCACCCTGAACACTGAAGCTTTCTTT.

The chain links TRBV27 to TRBJ2-7; D might be TRBD1 (6 bases). V lost 0 bases and J lost 1, with 19 bases in between. The CDR3 runs to 18 residues. Germline V gene data show CDR1 as MNHEY and CDR2 as SMNVEV (reference sequence). The CDR3 loop is CASSLSSGPTGPSYEQYF. The CDR3 DNA reads TGTGCCAGCAGTTTATCTTCCGGTCCGACAGGTCCTTCCTACGAGCAGTACTTC.

This chain uses TRBV2 with TRBJ2-7; TRBD2 matches 9 bases. CDR3 size: 12 residues. V was clipped by 7 bases and J by 3 bases; unmatched bases: 1. Germline-derived CDR1 and CDR2 are SNHLY and FYNNEI. CDR3 sequence reads: CASTSGIYEQYF. CDR3 nucleotide sequence: TGTGCCAGCACTAGCGGGATCTACGAGCAGTACTTC.

The rearrangement joins TRBV4-1 to TRBJ2-1, with TRBD2 as a possible D gene (6 bases). V was shortened by 0 bases and J by 8 bases, with 17 bases between the two germline ends. The CDR3 sequence is 16 residues long. Germline CDR1 is MGHRA and CDR2 is YSYEKL. CDR3 residues: CASSQEAPLARDEQFF. As DNA, the CDR3 is TGCGCCAGCAGCCAAGAGGCCCCACTAGCACGAGATGAGCAGTTCTTC.

The rearrangement links TRBV28 to TRBJ2-7, with D perhaps matching TRBD2 (6 bases). Trimming cost V 4 bases and J 7 bases, with 14 bases left between them. Germline V gene sequence: CDR1 MDHEN, CDR2 SYDVKM. The CDR3 consists of 13 residues. CDR3: CASSSSALLEQYF. The CDR3 nucleotides are TGTGCCAGCAGTTCTAGCGCCCTTCTAGAGCAGTACTTC.

This sequence joins TRBV5-1 and TRBJ2-2; D might be TRBD1 (5 bases). The length of the CDR3 is 14 residues. The germline gives CDR1 SGHRS, CDR2 YFSETQ. V shed 7 bases and J shed 0 bases, with 10 bases lying between them. The CDR3 nucleotides read TGCGCCAGCGCTAGACAGACGAACACCGGGGAGCTGTTTTTT. Translating it yields CASARQTNTGELFF.

This chain connects TRBV6-5 to TRBJ2-2; perhaps TRBD2 as D (6 bases). Germline loops: CDR1 MNHEY, CDR2 SVGAGI. Deletions cut 3 bases from V and 8 bases from J, with 13 bases between. The CDR3 is 14 residues long. The CDR3 region is CASSYPLARGELFF. The DNA of the CDR3 is TGTGCCAGCAGTTATCCACTAGCACGGGGGGAGCTGTTTTTT.

The V call is TRBV2, the J call TRBJ1-1; tentatively, D is TRBD1 (5 bases). The CDR3 totals 12 residues. Germline values: CDR1 SNHLY, CDR2 FYNNEI. V dropped 6 bases and J dropped 6 bases, with 11 bases sitting between them. The CDR3 is CASRGDDPEAFF. For the CDR3, the DNA is TGTGCCAGCAGGGGGGATGATCCTGAAGCTTTCTTT.

This clone was recorded a few times. The V and J genes are TRBV6-1 and TRBJ1-2; no clear D gene. CDR1 and CDR2 (germline): MNHNS, SASEGT. This CDR3 is built from 13 residues. V shed 2 bases and J shed 3 bases, with 7 bases lying between them. Written as DNA, the CDR3 is TGTGCCAGCAGTGAAACGAGGGACTATGGCTACACCTTC. Translating gives CASSETRDYGYTF.

The chain couples TRBV5-1 to TRBJ1-3; D is undetermined. Germline lookup yields CDR1 SGHRS and CDR2 YFSETQ. This CDR3 spans 17 amino acids. V lost 0 bases and J 0 bases, leaving 13 bases between the germline ends. CDR3 coding DNA: TGCGCCAGCAGCTTGGAGTCACGGAAAAGCTCTGGAAACACCATATATTTT. It specifies CASSLESRKSSGNTIYF.

A note on this clone: The sample holds other DNA sequences that translate to the same CDR3. The chain employs TRBV11-1 and TRBJ2-7; TRBD2 might be the D (6 bases). The CDR3 covers 14 residues. Trimming took 1 base from V and 0 from J, leaving 7 bases between them. Germline values: CDR1 SGHAT, CDR2 FQDESV (reference sequence). CDR3 in amino acids: CASSLVGSSYEQYF. Here the CDR3 DNA reads TGTGCCAGCAGCTTAGTCGGGAGCTCCTACGAGCAGTACTTC.

V is TRBV18 and J is TRBJ2-2, with D perhaps assigned TRBD1 or TRBD2 (5 bases each). Deletions cut 3 bases from V and 1 base from J, with 12 bases between. There are 16 residues in the CDR3. The germline V gene encodes CDR1 KGHSH and CDR2 LQKENI. The CDR3 reads CASSPSGRENTGELFF. The CDR3 nucleotides are TGTGCCAGCTCACCTTCGGGACGAGAGAACACCGGGGAGCTGTTTTTT.

This sequence joins TRBV27 and TRBJ2-3; 12 bases line up with TRBD2. The V and J ends lost 0 bases and 2 bases, in that order; junction bases with no gene match: 3. The germline CDR1 and CDR2 sequences are MNHEY and SMNVEV (reference sequence). The CDR3 loop spans 17 amino acids. The CDR3 reads CASSLSGLAGLTDTQYF. The CDR3 DNA sequence: TGTGCCAGCAGTTTATCGGGACTAGCGGGCCTCACAGATACGCAGTATTTT.

V and J are TRBV18 and TRBJ2-1; TRBD1 matches at 11 bases. CDR3 length: 19 amino acids. V gave up 1 base and J gave up 4 bases; unmatched junction bases: 12. Germline V gene data show CDR1 as KGHSH and CDR2 as LQKENI. The CDR3 is CASSPLGTGGISNYNEQFF. The CDR3 DNA is TGTGCCAGCTCACCACTCGGGACAGGGGGAATATCGAATTACAATGAGCAGTTCTTC.

The chain has TRBV15 and TRBJ1-1, with D hard to call. Germline CDR1 is LNHNV and CDR2 is YYDKDF (reference sequence). V lost 0 bases, J lost 12 bases, and 11 bases lay in between. The CDR3 consists of 12 residues. For the CDR3, the DNA is TGTGCCACCAGCAGAGATCAGACGGCGTCTTTCTTT. Residues: CATSRDQTASFF.

V and J are TRBV28 and TRBJ1-1; a possible D gene is TRBD1 (5 bases). Germline V gene sequence: CDR1 MDHEN, CDR2 SYDVKM. Between the trimmed V and J ends, which lost 6 bases and 2 bases, there was a span of 13 bases. The CDR3 has 14 amino acids. CDR3 loop: CASSTRGDNTEAFF. CDR3 DNA: TGTGCCAGCAGCACGCGGGGGGATAACACTGAAGCTTTCTTT.

V gene TRBV5-1 combines with J gene TRBJ2-7; 8 bases are a match to TRBD1. The V gene's germline CDR1 is SGHRS and CDR2 YFSETQ. The ends lost 4 bases at V and 5 bases at J; junction bases unmatched: 5. This CDR3 contains 13 residues. The CDR3 loop reads CASSPRTGNEQYF. DNA for the CDR3: TGCGCCAGCAGCCCCCGGACAGGGAACGAGCAGTACTTC.

The chain employs TRBV4-2 and TRBJ2-7; 9 bases line up with TRBD2. V lost 0 bases, J lost 4 bases, and 7 bases stayed unmatched. The CDR3 has 16 amino acids. Germline V CDR1 and CDR2: LGHNA, YNFKEQ. The CDR3 nucleotides are TGTGCCAGCAGCCAAGAGAATAGCGGGAGATTTTACGAGCAGTACTTC. Its translation: CASSQENSGRFYEQYF.

This clone showed up just a few times. The chain carries TRBV29-1 and TRBJ2-2; possible D gene TRBD2, 6 bases. Trimming stripped 7 bases from V and 6 bases from J, with 15 bases between. The CDR3 totals 13 residues. Germline assignment: CDR1 SQVTM and CDR2 ANQGSEA. The CDR3 DNA reads TGCAGCGCTGATGGGGGGACGCCCGGGGAGCTGTTTTTT. Amino acid sequence: CSADGGTPGELFF.

This CDR3 is CASSLTGGATGANVLTF. In nucleotides, the CDR3 is TGTGCCAGCAGCCTTACAGGGGGCGCGACTGGGGCCAACGTCCTGACTTTC. The V gene is TRBV11-2, the J gene TRBJ2-6; 9 bases align to TRBD1. Losses at the gene ends were 5 bases for V and 2 bases for J; bases not matched to a gene: 7. Germline values: CDR1 SGHAT, CDR2 FQNNGV. This CDR3 has 17 amino acids.

The chain employs TRBV29-1 and TRBJ2-5, with D perhaps given as TRBD1 or TRBD2 (6 bases each). Germline CDR1 reads SQVTM; CDR2 reads ANQGSEA. V was clipped by 5 bases and J by 2 bases, with 15 bases between them. The CDR3 runs 14 residues. CDR3 nucleotide sequence: TGCAGCGTTAAAAGAGGGGGGAGGCAAGAGACCCAGTACTTC. The encoded protein is CSVKRGGRQETQYF. Drawing the rest from reference TRBV29-1 and TRBJ2-5, the complete variable domain is SAVISQKPSRDICQRGTSLTIQCQVDSQVTMMFWYRQQPGQSLTLIATANQGSEATYESGFVIDKFPISRPNLTFSTLTVSNMSPEDSSIYLCSVKRGGRQETQYFGPGTRLLVL.

The V gene is TRBV7-9, the J gene TRBJ2-1; D not resolved. CDR1 and CDR2 from the germline V gene are SEHNR and FQNEAQ (reference sequence). CDR3 length: 14 residues. Trimming stripped 1 base from V and 8 bases from J, with 12 bases between. In DNA form, the CDR3 reads TGTGCCAGCAGCTTAGGGCTTTCCACCGATGAGCAGTTCTTC. Encoded protein: CASSLGLSTDEQFF.